This T cell receptor beta chain was sequenced during a study of T cell clonotyping in hematopoietic cell transplantation. As regards this clone: The target antigen is unknown.

The study, taken as a whole, reports: Broader posttransplant TCR repertoire diversity was predicted by graft donor and pretransplant recipient Inverse Simpson Index values. At the given depth, recipient repertoires were over 95% de novo clonotypes.

With 3 bases removed from V and 2 bases from J, the gap between germline ends came to 23 bases. Germline V gives CDR1 GTSNPN, CDR2 SVGIG (reference sequence). The CDR3 runs 17 residues. The data were produced by immunoSEQ multiplex PCR, yet TCRdb's version contains in-frame clones alone and is incomplete. The sample shows 26,000 or so clones, more than 90% of them seen only once. Specimen: peripheral blood mononuclear cells. The TCR originated in a man aged 45-65 years in good health. Some clones in this sample may be carry-over from other donors' samples. The chain uses TRBV30 and TRBJ2-7; D is unresolved. CDR3 amino acids: CAWSSSRLGQRTYEQYF. CDR3 sequence (DNA): TGTGCCTGGAGCTCCTCTCGTCTGGGTCAGCGAACCTACGAGCAGTACTTC.